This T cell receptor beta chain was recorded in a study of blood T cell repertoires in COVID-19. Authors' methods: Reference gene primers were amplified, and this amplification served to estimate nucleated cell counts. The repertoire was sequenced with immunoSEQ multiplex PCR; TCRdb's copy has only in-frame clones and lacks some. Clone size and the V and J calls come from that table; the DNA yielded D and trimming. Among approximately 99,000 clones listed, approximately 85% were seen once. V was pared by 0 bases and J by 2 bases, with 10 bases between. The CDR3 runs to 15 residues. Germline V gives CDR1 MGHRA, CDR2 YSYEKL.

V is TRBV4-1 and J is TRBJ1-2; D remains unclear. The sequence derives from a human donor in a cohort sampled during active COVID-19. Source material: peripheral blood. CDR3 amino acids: CASSQDRIANYGYTF. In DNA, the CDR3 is TGCGCCAGCAGCCAAGATCGAATTGCGAACTATGGCTACACCTTC.